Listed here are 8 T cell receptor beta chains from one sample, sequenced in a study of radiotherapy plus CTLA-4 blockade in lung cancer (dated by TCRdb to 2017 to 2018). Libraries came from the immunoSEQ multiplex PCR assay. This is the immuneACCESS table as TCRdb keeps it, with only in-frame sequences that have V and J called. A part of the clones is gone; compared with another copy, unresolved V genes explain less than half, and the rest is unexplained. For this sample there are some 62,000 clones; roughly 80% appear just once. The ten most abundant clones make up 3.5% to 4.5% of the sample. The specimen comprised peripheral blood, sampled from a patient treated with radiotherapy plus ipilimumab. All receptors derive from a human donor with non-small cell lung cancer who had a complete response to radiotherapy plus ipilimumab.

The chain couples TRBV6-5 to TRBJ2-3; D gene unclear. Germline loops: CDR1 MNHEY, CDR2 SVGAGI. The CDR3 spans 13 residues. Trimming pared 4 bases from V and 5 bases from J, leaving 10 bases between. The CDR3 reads CASSLTQQDTQYF. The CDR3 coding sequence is TGTGCCAGCAGTTTAACGCAGCAAGATACGCAGTATTTT.

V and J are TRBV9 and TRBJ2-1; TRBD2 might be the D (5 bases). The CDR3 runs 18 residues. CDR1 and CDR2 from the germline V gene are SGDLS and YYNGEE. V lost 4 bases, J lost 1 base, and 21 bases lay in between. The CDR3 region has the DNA TGTGCCAGCAGCCCAAACTCGGACTTGCTGGCGTCCTACAATGAGCAGTTCTTC. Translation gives CASSPNSDLLASYNEQFF.

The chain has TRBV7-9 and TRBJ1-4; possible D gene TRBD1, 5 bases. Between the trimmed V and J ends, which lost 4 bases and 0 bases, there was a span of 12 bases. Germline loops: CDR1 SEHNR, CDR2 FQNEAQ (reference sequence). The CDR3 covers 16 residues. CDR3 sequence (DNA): TGTGCCAGCAGCTACACGGACACCTCAACTAATGAAAAACTGTTTTTT. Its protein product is CASSYTDTSTNEKLFF.

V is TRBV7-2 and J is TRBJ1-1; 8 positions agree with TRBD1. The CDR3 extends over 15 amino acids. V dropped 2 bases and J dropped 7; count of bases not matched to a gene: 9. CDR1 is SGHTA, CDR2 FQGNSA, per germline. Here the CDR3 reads CASSLYPDRGGEAFF. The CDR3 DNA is TGTGCCAGCAGCTTATATCCCGACAGGGGAGGTGAAGCTTTCTTT.

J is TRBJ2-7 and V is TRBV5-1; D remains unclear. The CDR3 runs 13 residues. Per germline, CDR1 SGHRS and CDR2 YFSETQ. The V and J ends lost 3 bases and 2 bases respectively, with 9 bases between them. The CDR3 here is CASSSPNTYEQYF. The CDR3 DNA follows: TGCGCCAGCAGCTCACCCAACACCTACGAGCAGTACTTC.

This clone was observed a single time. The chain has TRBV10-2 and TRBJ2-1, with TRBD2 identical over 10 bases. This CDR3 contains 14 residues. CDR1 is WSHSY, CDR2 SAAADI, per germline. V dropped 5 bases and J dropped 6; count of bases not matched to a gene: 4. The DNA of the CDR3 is TGCGCCAGCAGTCCTAGCGGGAGTGGCAATGAGCAGTTCTTC. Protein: CASSPSGSGNEQFF.

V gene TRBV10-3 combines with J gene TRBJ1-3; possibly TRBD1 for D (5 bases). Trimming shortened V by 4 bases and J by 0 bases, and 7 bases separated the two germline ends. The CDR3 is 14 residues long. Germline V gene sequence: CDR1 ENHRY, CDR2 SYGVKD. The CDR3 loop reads CAISGDLSGNTIYF. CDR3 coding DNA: TGTGCCATCAGTGGGGACCTCTCTGGAAACACCATATATTTT.

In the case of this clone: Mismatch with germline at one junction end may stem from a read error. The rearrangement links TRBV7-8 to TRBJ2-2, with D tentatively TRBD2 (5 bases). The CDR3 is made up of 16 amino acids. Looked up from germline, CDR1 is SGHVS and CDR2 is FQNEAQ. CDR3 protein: CASSLASGSNTGEPFF. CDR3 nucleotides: TGTGCCAGCAGCTTAGCCAGCGGTTCGAACACCGGGGAGCCGTTTTTT.